These 14 T cell receptor beta chains originate from one sample sequenced in a study of OX40 agonist ivuxolimab in advanced cancers. Data came from immunoSEQ multiplex PCR; TCRdb stores just in-frame clones and leaves some out. Among roughly 53,000 clones listed, 84% were seen once. Source: CD4+ or CD8+ T cells sorted from blood, taken in a trial of the OX40 agonist ivuxolimab. The source is an adult with an advanced solid tumor such as melanoma, head and neck, liver or kidney cancer.

The genes are TRBV5-4 and TRBJ2-3; TRBD2 aligns across 8 bases. The V gene end was trimmed by 2 bases and the J gene end by 6 bases; junction bases not matched to a gene: 5. Germline V gene lookup returns CDR1 SGHNT and CDR2 YYREEE (reference sequence). The CDR3 has 14 amino acids. The CDR3 here is CASSLAGVIDTQYF. CDR3 nucleotide sequence: TGTGCCAGCAGCTTAGCGGGAGTGATTGATACGCAGTATTTT.

The CDR3 coding sequence is TGCGCCAGCAGCATGGACAGGGGATCGGGAGGAAACACCATATATTTT. It specifies CASSMDRGSGGNTIYF. This sequence joins TRBV5-1 and TRBJ1-3; 9 bases fit TRBD1. CDR1 and CDR2 from the germline V gene are SGHRS and YFSETQ. The CDR3 covers 16 residues. Trimming at V came to 4 bases and at J to 4 bases, leaving 9 bases not matched to a gene. The complete variable domain, with remaining parts taken from reference TRBV5-1 and TRBJ1-3, reads KAGVTQTPRYLIKTRGQQVTLSCSPISGHRSVSWYQQTPGQGLQFLFEYFSETQRNKGNFPGRFSGRQFSNSRSEMNVSTLELGDSALYLCASSMDRGSGGNTIYFGEGSWLTVV.

V is TRBV27 and J is TRBJ2-1; TRBD2 agrees at 13 bases. Trimming cost V 6 bases and J 4 bases; bases outside gene matches: 6. The germline gives CDR1 MNHEY, CDR2 SMNVEV (reference sequence). The CDR3 loop spans 16 amino acids. The CDR3 DNA is TGTGCCAGCAGGGGACTAGCGGGAAACCCTTACAATGAGCAGTTCTTC. It encodes CASRGLAGNPYNEQFF.

The chain has TRBV15 and TRBJ2-3, with D unresolved. This CDR3 has 13 residues. Per germline, CDR1 LNHNV and CDR2 YYDKDF (reference sequence). The V end was cut by 3 bases, the J end by 3 bases, with 7 bases between. The CDR3 DNA reads TGTGCCACCAGCAGGGAGAGAACAGATACGCAGTATTTT. It specifies CATSRERTDTQYF.

The count of this clone is one. The chain links TRBV9 to TRBJ1-2; D call uncertain. The V gene's germline CDR1 is SGDLS and CDR2 YYNGEE. With 0 bases removed from V and 4 bases from J, the gap between germline ends came to 10 bases. CDR3 length: 14 residues. The CDR3 loop is CASSVAGLLYGYTF. The CDR3 bases are TGTGCCAGCAGCGTAGCCGGGTTACTCTATGGCTACACCTTC.

J is TRBJ2-2 and V is TRBV4-2; TRBD2 is a possible D gene (7 bases). The CDR3 extends over 18 amino acids. Germline CDR1 LGHNA, CDR2 YNFKEQ. The germline V and J ends were trimmed by 4 bases and 2 bases, with 20 bases remaining between them. CDR3 bases: TGTGCCAGCAGCCGGGCAAGGGGGGGGAGTCCTAACACCGGGGAGCTGTTTTTT. Encoded protein: CASSRARGGSPNTGELFF.

The rearrangement joins TRBV5-4 to TRBJ2-5; D is possibly TRBD1 (6 bases). CDR1 is SGHNT and CDR2 is YYREEE in the germline V gene (reference sequence). The CDR3 is 13 amino acids. V lost 4 bases and J lost 4, with 11 bases in between. As DNA, the CDR3 is TGTGCCAGCAGCATAGTAGGGGGAGAGACCCAGTACTTC. Protein: CASSIVGGETQYF.

The chain has TRBV6-5 and TRBJ2-1; the D gene is possibly TRBD1 (5 bases). Germline CDR1 MNHEY, CDR2 SVGAGI. The CDR3 is made up of 11 amino acids. V gave up 11 bases and J gave up 7 bases, with 12 bases separating them. CDR3 region: CALQGGNEQFF. The CDR3 nucleotides are TGTGCCCTCCAGGGTGGAAATGAGCAGTTCTTC.

This clone came up once. This chain connects TRBV5-4 to TRBJ1-4; 7 bases match TRBD1. Germline-derived CDR1 and CDR2 are SGHNT and YYREEE (reference sequence). The CDR3 spans 14 residues. The junction had 6 bases not matched to a gene; V was cut back by 4 bases and J by 6 bases. CDR3 loop: CASSNPGGDEKLFF. CDR3 in DNA: TGTGCCAGCAGCAATCCAGGGGGGGATGAAAAACTGTTTTTT.

The chain carries TRBV19 and TRBJ2-7; 13 bases are a match to TRBD2. The germline V gene has CDR1 LNHDA and CDR2 SQIVND (reference sequence). The CDR3 length is 15 residues. V shed 4 bases and J 7 bases; nucleotides not matched to a gene: 7. The CDR3, as DNA: TGTGCCAGTAGTACCGGACTAGCGGGAGTTGAGGAGCAGTACTTC. Translation gives CASSTGLAGVEEQYF.

J is TRBJ2-3 and V is TRBV10-3; D is unresolved. The V and J ends lost 7 bases and 0 bases respectively, with 11 bases between them. Germline CDR1 reads ENHRY; CDR2 reads SYGVKD. The CDR3 has 14 amino acids. CDR3 DNA: TGTGCCATCAAAGGAGCCTTTAGCACAGATACGCAGTATTTT. It encodes CAIKGAFSTDTQYF.

This chain uses TRBV6-5 with TRBJ2-7, with 8 bases matching TRBD2. In germline, CDR1 is MNHEY, CDR2 SVGAGI. The V gene end was trimmed by 6 bases and the J gene end by 4 bases; junction bases not matched to a gene: 8. The CDR3 covers 14 residues. CDR3 in amino acids: CASRKGTRIYEQYF. The DNA for the CDR3 is TGTGCCAGCAGGAAAGGGACTAGGATTTACGAGCAGTACTTC.

The chain combines TRBV5-4 with TRBJ2-4; 10 bases line up with TRBD1. CDR3 length equals 16 residues. The V gene's germline CDR1 is SGHNT and CDR2 YYREEE (reference sequence). Unmatched junction bases numbered 11, after V lost 3 bases and J lost 8 bases. The CDR3 loop reads CASSSNPGQGWDIQYF. For the CDR3, the DNA is TGTGCCAGCAGCTCAAACCCGGGACAGGGGTGGGACATTCAGTACTTC.

The chain recombines TRBV28 with TRBJ1-2, with 7 bases matching TRBD1. CDR1 is MDHEN and CDR2 is SYDVKM in the germline V gene. This CDR3 spans 15 amino acids. The V segment lost 4 bases and the J segment 8 bases; nucleotides outside the gene matches: 13. The CDR3 region is CASSSFEGIGGGYTF. In DNA, the CDR3 is TGTGCCAGCAGTTCATTTGAGGGGATAGGGGGCGGCTACACCTTC.